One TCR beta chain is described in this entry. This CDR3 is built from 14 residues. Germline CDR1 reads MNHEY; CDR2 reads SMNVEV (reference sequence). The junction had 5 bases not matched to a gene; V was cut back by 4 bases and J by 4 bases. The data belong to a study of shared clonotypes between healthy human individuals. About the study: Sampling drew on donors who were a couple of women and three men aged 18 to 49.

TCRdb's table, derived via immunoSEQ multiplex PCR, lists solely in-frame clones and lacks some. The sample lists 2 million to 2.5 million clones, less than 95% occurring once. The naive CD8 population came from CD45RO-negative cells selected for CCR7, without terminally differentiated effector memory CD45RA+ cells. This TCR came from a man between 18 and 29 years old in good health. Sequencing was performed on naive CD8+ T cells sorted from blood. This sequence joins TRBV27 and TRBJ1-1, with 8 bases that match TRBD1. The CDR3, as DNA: TGTGCCAGCAGTTCAATCCAGGGGGCCACTGAAGCTTTCTTT. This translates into CASSSIQGATEAFF.